One and the same sample provided the 21 T cell receptor beta chains below, sequenced in a study of vaccination and CD4 T cells after COVID-19. The Oncomine TCR Beta short-read assay sequenced DNA from cultured CD4+ T cells. From the PCR reads, TCRdb called clonotypes with MiXCR, one entry per CDR3 protein. The repertoire holds about 21,000 distinct CDR3 sequences, with over 45% as singletons. Antigen specificity for these receptors is unknown. The treatment: approximately nine-day PBMC culture with coronavirus spike peptide pools or control peptides (ViraFEST assay). The sequencing sample was made of CD4+ T cells from blood, cultured in vitro. These TCRs come from a human donor who had recovered from COVID-19.

This clonotype was seen more than once but under ten times. The chain has TRBV7-2 and TRBJ2-3, with 10 bases fitting TRBD2. Germline CDR1 reads SGHTA; CDR2 reads FQGNSA. This CDR3 has 16 residues. V trimming: 5 bases; J trimming: 6 bases; junction bases outside the gene matches: 11. The CDR3 DNA is TGTGCCAGCAGCCCCCCCCTAGCGGGAGAGGCGGATACGCAGTATTTT. It specifies CASSPPLAGEADTQYF.

This clonotype was observed a handful of times. This chain uses TRBV2 with TRBJ1-5, with TRBD1 matching over 9 bases. This CDR3 region has 14 residues. V dropped 5 bases and J dropped 6; count of bases not matched to a gene: 5. Germline loops: CDR1 SNHLY, CDR2 FYNNEI. CDR3 coding DNA: TGTGCCAGCAGTCCGGACAGGGGAGGTCAGCCCCAGCATTTT. Its protein product is CASSPDRGGQPQHF.

V and J are TRBV19 and TRBJ2-3; TRBD1 might be the D (8 bases). The CDR3 extends over 16 amino acids. Germline CDR1 is LNHDA and CDR2 is SQIVND (reference sequence). Trimming left V 5 bases short and J 2 bases short, with 17 bases between. CDR3 protein: CASSPGGQAITDTQYF. In DNA, the CDR3 is TGTGCCAGTAGTCCGGGGGGACAGGCAATCACAGATACGCAGTATTTT.

The J gene is TRBJ1-4, the V gene TRBV20-1; TRBD1 is a possible D gene (5 bases). This CDR3 has 15 amino acids. Germline assignment: CDR1 DFQATT and CDR2 SNEGSKA (reference sequence). V was clipped by 0 bases and J by 8 bases, with 16 bases between them. CDR3 loop: CSARDLYRNEEKLFF. In DNA, the CDR3 is TGCAGTGCTAGAGATCTATACAGGAATGAGGAAAAACTGTTTTTT.

The chain links TRBV6-1 to TRBJ1-1; 9 bases fit TRBD1. Germline V gene data show CDR1 as MNHNS and CDR2 as SASEGT. This CDR3 comprises 15 residues. The V gene end was trimmed by 6 bases and the J gene end by 3 bases; junction bases not matched to a gene: 8. The DNA for the CDR3 is TGTGCCAGCAGAATGAACAGGGGGCTGGACACTGAAGCTTTCTTT. Amino acid sequence: CASRMNRGLDTEAFF.

This clonotype was counted between two and nine times. The J gene is TRBJ1-2, the V gene TRBV2; the D is unclear. This CDR3 is built from 11 residues. Trimming removed 3 bases from V and 7 bases from J, with 6 bases in between. Germline V gives CDR1 SNHLY, CDR2 FYNNEI. In nucleotides, the CDR3 is TGTGCCAGCAGTGAGTTGGGTGGCTACACCTTC. Protein product: CASSELGGYTF.

This clonotype appeared a few times. The rearrangement joins TRBV12-3 or TRBV12-4 to TRBJ1-1; 8 nucleotides match TRBD1. The CDR3 is 13 residues long. V lost 5 bases, J lost 8 bases, and 7 bases stayed unmatched. This CDR3 reads CASSRGQATEAFF. The CDR3 DNA sequence: TGTGCCAGCAGTCGGGGACAGGCAACCGAAGCTTTCTTT.

In its sample, this clonotype was seen a few times. This chain joins TRBV12-3 or TRBV12-4 and TRBJ1-2; D is possibly TRBD1 (5 bases). The CDR3 consists of 12 residues. V was cut by 6 bases and J by 5 bases, with 10 bases left in between. CDR3 protein: CASRDNEYGYTF. Written as DNA, the CDR3 is TGTGCCAGCAGGGACAATGAATATGGCTACACCTTC.

This clonotype was counted only a few times. This chain links TRBV28 with TRBJ1-2; no definite D call. The CDR3 spans 12 residues. Germline V lookup: CDR1 MDHEN, CDR2 SYDVKM. V shed 3 bases and J shed 8 bases, with 10 bases lying between them. CDR3 protein: CASSFHLKGYTF. In nucleotides, the CDR3 is TGTGCCAGCAGTTTCCACCTTAAGGGCTACACCTTC.

This chain uses TRBV11-2 with TRBJ1-2; no definite D call. Germline CDR1 is SGHAT and CDR2 is FQNNGV. This CDR3 region has 14 residues. Trimming took off 0 bases at V and 8 bases at J, with 13 bases between the two ends. The CDR3 spells CASSLEHQAGGYTF. The CDR3 nucleotides read TGTGCCAGCAGCTTAGAGCACCAGGCGGGAGGCTACACCTTC.

The table lists this clonotype with a few counts. This chain uses TRBV20-1 with TRBJ1-4; 7 nucleotides agree with TRBD1. CDR1 is DFQATT and CDR2 is SNEGSKA in the germline V gene (reference sequence). With V trimmed by 0 bases and J by 7 bases, 11 bases remained unmatched. The CDR3 sequence is 16 residues long. CDR3 nucleotide sequence: TGCAGTGCTAGAGATGCCCTTACAGGGGAGGGTGAAAAACTGTTTTTT. Protein sequence: CSARDALTGEGEKLFF.

This chain connects TRBV4-3 to TRBJ1-1; D unclear. Between the trimmed V and J ends, which lost 1 base and 5 bases, there was a span of 11 bases. Germline assignment: CDR1 LGHNA and CDR2 YSLEER. The CDR3 loop spans 14 amino acids. In nucleotides, the CDR3 is TGCGCCAGCAGCCAAGTCCCAGACTCTACTGAAGCTTTCTTT. Translating it yields CASSQVPDSTEAFF.

The V and J genes are TRBV7-8 and TRBJ2-1; 11 bases are a match to TRBD2. The V gene end was trimmed by 5 bases and the J gene end by 9 bases; junction bases not matched to a gene: 6. The CDR3 is 14 residues long. CDR1 and CDR2 (germline): SGHVS, FQNEAQ. The CDR3 region is CASSLGTSGSEQFF. The CDR3 DNA reads TGTGCCAGCAGCCTTGGGACTAGCGGCAGTGAGCAGTTCTTC.

In its sample, this clonotype was seen once. The chain is built from TRBV12-3 or TRBV12-4 and TRBJ2-7; no reliable D call. Trimming shortened V by 5 bases and J by 1 base, and 12 bases separated the two germline ends. This CDR3 is 14 amino acids long. DNA for the CDR3: TGTGCCAGCAGTCTATCGTTAGGGTCCTACGAGCAGTACTTC. It translates to CASSLSLGSYEQYF.

This clonotype was counted only a few times. This chain joins TRBV29-1 and TRBJ1-1; D is perhaps TRBD1 (6 bases). Trimming cost V 3 bases and J 5 bases, with 10 bases left between them. This CDR3 contains 12 residues. CDR1 is SQVTM, CDR2 ANQGSEA, per germline. The CDR3 protein is CSVELRGTEAFF. CDR3 nucleotides: TGCAGCGTTGAGTTAAGGGGGACTGAAGCTTTCTTT. Variable domain in full (rest from reference TRBV29-1 and TRBJ1-1): SAVISQKPSRDICQRGTSLTIQCQVDSQVTMMFWYRQQPGQSLTLIATANQGSEATYESGFVIDKFPISRPNLTFSTLTVSNMSPEDSSIYLCSVELRGTEAFFGQGTRLTVV.

The V gene is TRBV6-1, the J gene TRBJ1-5; D is uncertain. V lost 6 bases and J lost 0, with 12 bases in between. Per the germline V gene, CDR1 is MNHNS and CDR2 is SASEGT. The CDR3 is 15 amino acids. The CDR3 protein is CASRAEGYSNQPQHF. The DNA of the CDR3 is TGTGCCAGCAGAGCCGAAGGGTATAGCAATCAGCCCCAGCATTTT.

In this sample, this clonotype turned up a few times. The V gene is TRBV5-1, the J gene TRBJ1-6, with D tentatively TRBD1 (6 bases). Trimming pared 0 bases from V and 12 bases from J, leaving 19 bases between. The CDR3 runs 16 residues. Germline V CDR1 and CDR2: SGHRS, YFSETQ. The CDR3 spells CASSLDGPGASGPLHF. In DNA, the CDR3 is TGCGCCAGCAGCTTGGACGGTCCAGGGGCCTCTGGACCCCTCCACTTT.

The chain joins TRBV7-2 to TRBJ2-7; D not resolved. Germline V CDR1 and CDR2: SGHTA, FQGNSA. Deletions cut 2 bases from V and 5 bases from J, with 10 bases between. There are 13 residues in the CDR3. Here the CDR3 reads CASSLNLIHEQYF. Written as DNA, the CDR3 is TGTGCCAGCAGCTTAAATCTAATTCACGAGCAGTACTTC.

This clonotype was seen a handful of times. The V call is TRBV6-1, the J call TRBJ2-5, with D tentatively TRBD2 (6 bases). Per germline, CDR1 MNHNS and CDR2 SASEGT. This CDR3 is built from 13 residues. V dropped 3 bases and J dropped 5 bases, with 10 bases sitting between them. The CDR3, as DNA: TGTGCCAGCAGTGAGGGGGGTGTCGAGACCCAGTACTTC. Translation gives CASSEGGVETQYF.

This chain joins TRBV19 and TRBJ2-5; possible D gene TRBD1, 7 bases. Trimming took 3 bases from V and 4 from J, leaving 9 bases between them. CDR1 and CDR2 (germline): LNHDA, SQIVND (reference sequence). The CDR3 covers 13 residues. The CDR3 reads CASSIQGGETQYF. In DNA, the CDR3 is TGTGCCAGTAGTATTCAGGGGGGAGAGACCCAGTACTTC. The variable domain in full, completed from reference TRBV19 and TRBJ2-5, reads DGGITQSPKYLFRKEGQNVTLSCEQNLNHDAMYWYRQDPGQGLRLIYYSQIVNDFQKGDIAEGYSVSREKKESFPLTVTSAQKNPTAFYLCASSIQGGETQYFGPGTRLLVL.

This clonotype appeared a few times. The chain combines TRBV20-1 with TRBJ2-7; D uncertain. The germline V gene has CDR1 DFQATT and CDR2 SNEGSKA (reference sequence). With 3 bases removed from V and 3 bases from J, the gap between germline ends came to 9 bases. This CDR3 is built from 12 residues. The CDR3 loop reads CSARRTHYEQYF. CDR3 nucleotide sequence: TGCAGTGCTAGGAGAACTCACTACGAGCAGTACTTC.